Each of the 13 T cell receptor beta chains below was sequenced from the same sample in a study of T-cell reconstitution after alpha-beta-depleted transplantation in children. This sample's TCRbeta library carried unique molecular identifier barcodes. TCRdb reanalysed the PCR reads using MiXCR and keeps one entry per CDR3 protein. Counted here are roughly 120,000 distinct CDR3 sequences, about 21% occurring once; the ten biggest clones make up roughly a tenth. Sequencing used PBMCs, mostly from graft donor cells, obtained 180 days after TCRalphabeta/CD19-depleted stem cell transplant. Receptor source: a male patient aged 2 to 10 who had a stem cell transplant for chronic granulomatous disease, so the T cells may come from the graft donor.

The rearrangement uses TRBV5-1 and TRBJ2-1; TRBD2 aligns across 9 bases. Germline V gives CDR1 SGHRS, CDR2 YFSETQ. The CDR3 has 15 amino acids. Trimming took 4 bases from V and 3 from J; bases not matched to a gene: 5. CDR3 sequence (DNA): TGCGCCAGCAGCCCCGTAGCGGGAGTCTACAATGAGCAGTTCTTC. Translated, it gives CASSPVAGVYNEQFF.

This chain joins TRBV29-1 and TRBJ2-3; D is perhaps TRBD2 (7 bases). Trimming removed 7 bases at V and 2 bases at J, with 16 bases between. This CDR3 comprises 14 residues. The germline CDR1 and CDR2 sequences are SQVTM and ANQGSEA. The CDR3 region is CSADGRGHTDTQYF. The CDR3 coding sequence is TGCAGCGCCGACGGGCGGGGGCACACAGATACGCAGTATTTT.

The CDR3 nucleotides are TGTGCCATCCGGGAGGGGAGGGATACTGAAGCTTTCTTT. Its protein is CAIREGRDTEAFF. The chain uses TRBV10-3 and TRBJ1-1, with D possibly TRBD1 on 5 matching bases. Germline CDR1 and CDR2: ENHRY and SYGVKD. The CDR3 runs 13 residues. Trimming stripped 8 bases from V and 5 bases from J, with 15 bases between.

This clonotype was seen more than once but under ten times. V usage is TRBV12-3 or TRBV12-4 and J usage is TRBJ2-7; no reliable D call. The CDR3 totals 11 residues. CDR3 sequence: CELLNPYEQYF. DNA of the CDR3: TGTGAGTTGCTTAACCCCTACGAGCAGTACTTC.

This clonotype has at least ten counts. The CDR3: CASRVGTVNTEAFF. In nucleotides, the CDR3 is TGTGCCAGCAGGGTGGGGACAGTAAACACTGAAGCTTTCTTT. J is TRBJ1-1 and V is TRBV27; 7 nucleotides align to TRBD1. With V trimmed by 6 bases and J by 2 bases, 6 bases remained unmatched. The germline CDR1 and CDR2 sequences are MNHEY and SMNVEV (reference sequence). CDR3 length: 14 amino acids.

The chain is built from TRBV7-2 and TRBJ1-5, with 8 positions matching TRBD1. Trimming removed 7 bases from V and 5 bases from J; junction bases left unmatched: 16. Germline V lookup: CDR1 SGHTA, CDR2 FQGNSA. The CDR3 contains 17 residues. CDR3 sequence (DNA): TGTGCCAGCACCTTTATTCACGGGACAGGAGGCCATCAGCCCCAGCATTTT. It codes for CASTFIHGTGGHQPQHF.

This clonotype was observed a handful of times. The CDR3 is CSARHTSFATQYF. In DNA, the CDR3 is TGCAGTGCTAGACATACTAGTTTCGCGACCCAGTACTTC. This chain uses TRBV20-1 with TRBJ2-5; tentatively, D is TRBD2 (5 bases). Trimming cost V 2 bases and J 7 bases, with 14 bases left between them. CDR3 length: 13 amino acids. CDR1 DFQATT and CDR2 SNEGSKA come from the germline V gene (reference sequence).

The chain recombines TRBV12-3 or TRBV12-4 with TRBJ1-5; TRBD1 agrees at 8 bases. This CDR3 has 16 amino acids. V shed 5 bases, J shed 0 bases, and the junction held 6 bases outside the gene matches. The CDR3 DNA is TGTGCCAGCAGTACACAGGGGGTATATAGCAATCAGCCCCAGCATTTT. It yields the protein CASSTQGVYSNQPQHF.

This clonotype was observed at least ten times. This chain connects TRBV20-1 to TRBJ2-3; D might be TRBD1 (5 bases). Germline V gene data show CDR1 as DFQATT and CDR2 as SNEGSKA (reference sequence). The CDR3 is 11 residues long. Trimming took 6 bases from V and 4 from J, leaving 8 bases between them. CDR3 DNA: TGCAGTGCGGAACAGGCAGATACGCAGTATTTT. Protein product: CSAEQADTQYF.

This clonotype appeared many times. The chain is built from TRBV7-2 and TRBJ1-2; tentatively, D is TRBD1 (6 bases). Trimming left V 2 bases short and J 9 bases short, with 13 bases between. The CDR3 runs to 13 residues. Germline V gene data show CDR1 as SGHTA and CDR2 as FQGNSA. CDR3: CASSLTGSLRYTF. CDR3 DNA sequence: TGTGCCAGCAGCTTAACAGGGTCGCTTCGCTACACCTTC.

This clonotype appeared a few times. This sequence joins TRBV11-2 and TRBJ2-7, with a tentative D call TRBD1 (5 bases). CDR1 and CDR2 (germline): SGHAT, FQNNGV. The CDR3 is 13 residues long. The V end lost 6 bases, the J end lost 2 bases, and 11 bases lay between the germline ends. CDR3 amino acids: CASRTTGTYEQYF. The CDR3 DNA reads TGTGCCAGCAGGACAACAGGCACCTACGAGCAGTACTTC.

This clonotype was recorded many times. The chain uses TRBV6-1 and TRBJ2-6, with TRBD1 matching 7 bases. Germline CDR1 and CDR2: MNHNS and SASEGT. V was clipped by 8 bases and J by 1 base; unmatched bases: 2. The CDR3 length is 14 residues. The CDR3 DNA reads TGTGCCAGCGCAGGGGGATCTGGGGCCAACGTCCTGACTTTC. Its protein is CASAGGSGANVLTF.

This chain uses TRBV20-1 with TRBJ2-7; D possibly matches TRBD1 or TRBD2 (6 bases each). CDR3 size: 16 residues. Germline V gene data show CDR1 as DFQATT and CDR2 as SNEGSKA (reference sequence). V was cut by 4 bases and J by 0 bases, with 19 bases left in between. The CDR3 protein is CSATHRGHSSSYEQYF. In DNA form, the CDR3 reads TGCAGTGCTACCCATCGGGGGCATTCCAGCTCCTACGAGCAGTACTTC.